The 3 T cell receptor beta chains below come from one sample, sequenced in a study of naive and memory T cell subsets. Two oligonucleotides, mixed equimolar, formed the beta constant-region primer covering TRBC1 and TRBC2. Nested alpha and beta constant-region primers with the SP2 primer drove four PCR rounds on ligated cDNA. One entry per CDR3 protein, called by TCRdb with MiXCR from the UMI-ligation and nested PCR reads. The sample lists about 160,000 distinct CDR3 sequences; 22% were seen once. General study results and limits: Especially in CD8 cells, naive repertoires contained a few larger clonotypes, possibly CD45RA-re-expressing memory cells.

Antigens of these TCRs are unknown. Material for sequencing was naive CD4+ T cells from blood. The receptor source for this set is a human donor in good health.

This chain connects TRBV5-1 to TRBJ2-1; TRBD2 is a possible D gene (6 bases). The ends were cut back, 0 bases at V and 7 bases at J, with 11 bases in the middle. Germline V gives CDR1 SGHRS, CDR2 YFSETQ. The CDR3 is 14 amino acids. This CDR3 is CASSLARGGNEQFF. The CDR3 DNA follows: TGCGCCAGCAGCTTGGCGCGGGGCGGGAATGAGCAGTTCTTC. The complete variable domain, with remaining parts taken from reference TRBV5-1 and TRBJ2-1, reads KAGVTQTPRYLIKTRGQQVTLSCSPISGHRSVSWYQQTPGQGLQFLFEYFSETQRNKGNFPGRFSGRQFSNSRSEMNVSTLELGDSALYLCASSLARGGNEQFFGPGTRLTVL.

With respect to this clonotype: A read error may be the cause here, since a much bigger clone is one base away. CDR3 residues: CAGSRNRNSGNTIYF. CDR3 in DNA: TGTGCCGGCAGCCGCAACAGGAACTCTGGAAACACCATATATTTT. The chain has TRBV6-6 and TRBJ1-3; TRBD1 is a possible D gene (5 bases). This CDR3 has 15 residues. Germline V lookup: CDR1 MNHNY, CDR2 SVGAGI (reference sequence).

This chain connects TRBV13 to TRBJ1-3, with D uncertain. CDR1 is PRHDT and CDR2 is FYEKMQ in the germline V gene (reference sequence). CDR3 length: 16 residues. The V end was cut by 6 bases, the J end by 0 bases, with 15 bases between. The CDR3 sequence: CASSAWVISSGNTIYF. CDR3 bases: TGTGCCAGCAGTGCCTGGGTGATTTCCTCTGGAAACACCATATATTTT.